This TCR beta chain originates from a study of blood T cell repertoires in COVID-19. Participants spanned ages about 18 to 89 years and resided in roughly 22 US areas. Participants' own reports of clinical history determined their cohort assignment. The recovered donors of Cohort 3 showed two negative PCRs, clearance, or symptom resolution. Only in-frame clones appear in the TCRdb table, and some are missing; sequencing was by immunoSEQ multiplex PCR. Of approximately 220,000 clones detected, around 85% appear once; the ten largest clones hold about 19%. Germline V gene data show CDR1 as SGHRS and CDR2 as YFSETQ. V lost 0 bases and J lost 5, with 11 bases in between. The CDR3 is 15 residues long.

Source material: PBMCs or T cells enriched from blood (not recorded which). This chain links TRBV5-1 with TRBJ1-4; no reliable D call. The sequence came from a man between 40 and 49 years old who had recovered from COVID-19. The CDR3 region has the DNA TGCGCCAGCAGCTTGGGAGTGGGCAGAAATGAAAAACTGTTTTTT. The encoded protein is CASSLGVGRNEKLFF.